Following are 27 T cell receptor beta chains from one sample sequenced in a study of CD8 T cells in ankylosing spondylitis. TCRdb reprocessed the 5' RACE reads via MiXCR and lists one record per CDR3 protein. Of approximately 46,000 distinct CDR3 sequences detected, about 11% appear once; the ten largest clones hold 1.2% to 1.5%. What was sequenced was blood, either unsorted or a sorted T cell fraction (not recorded which). The receptors here all came from a male donor with ankylosing spondylitis or in good health (not recorded which).

This clonotype was observed at least ten times. CDR3: CASSRGPPRIDQPQHF. CDR3 bases: TGTGCCAGCAGCCGCGGACCCCCCAGGATCGATCAGCCCCAGCATTTT. The V call is TRBV12-3 or TRBV12-4, the J call TRBJ1-5, with unresolved D. V shed 6 bases and J shed 5 bases, with 20 bases lying between them. The CDR3 length is 16 residues.

The chain couples TRBV30 to TRBJ1-2; TRBD1 is a possible D gene (6 bases). The CDR3 sequence is 14 residues long. Trimming took 7 bases from V and 2 from J, leaving 17 bases between them. CDR1 GTSNPN and CDR2 SVGIG come from the germline V gene (reference sequence). The CDR3 region has the DNA TGTGCCTCACGCGGGGACACCTCCAACTATGGCTACACCTTC. Protein product: CASRGDTSNYGYTF.

This clonotype was recorded a few times. The chain couples TRBV24-1 to TRBJ2-1; TRBD2 agrees at 8 bases. Germline-derived CDR1 and CDR2 are KGHDR and SFDVKD. The junction had 10 bases not matched to a gene; V was cut back by 5 bases and J by 8 bases. CDR3 length: 15 residues. In DNA form, the CDR3 reads TGTGCCACCAGTGGGGGCGGGGGGTCAGGGGATGAGCAGTTCTTC. Its protein is CATSGGGGSGDEQFF.

The V call is TRBV7-9, the J call TRBJ2-7; D is ambiguous. V was pared by 5 bases and J by 0 bases, with 11 bases between. The CDR3 totals 14 residues. The germline CDR1 and CDR2 sequences are SEHNR and FQNEAQ (reference sequence). In DNA form, the CDR3 reads TGTGCCAGCAGCCGAGATCAGCACTCCTACGAGCAGTACTTC. This gives the protein CASSRDQHSYEQYF.

This clonotype was observed many times. This sequence joins TRBV19 and TRBJ1-3; the D is unclear. The germline CDR1 and CDR2 sequences are LNHDA and SQIVND (reference sequence). The CDR3 extends over 18 amino acids. V was pared by 6 bases and J by 1 base, with 22 bases between. The CDR3 protein is CASSSGPSTANSGNTIYF. As DNA, the CDR3 is TGTGCCAGTAGCTCCGGGCCCTCAACGGCCAATTCTGGAAACACCATATATTTT.

This clonotype was seen many times. The CDR3 sequence: CAISLTGTNSYEQYF. CDR3 nucleotides: TGTGCCATCAGCCTGACCGGGACAAATTCCTACGAGCAGTACTTC. The rearrangement links TRBV10-3 to TRBJ2-7; D perhaps matches TRBD1 (6 bases). This CDR3 region has 15 residues. CDR1 and CDR2 from the germline V gene are ENHRY and SYGVKD. Between the trimmed V and J ends, which lost 6 bases and 1 base, there was a span of 16 bases.

The table lists this clonotype with many counts. The rearrangement links TRBV2 to TRBJ2-2; D is unclear. Trimming removed 6 bases from V and 6 bases from J, with 20 bases in between. There are 16 residues in the CDR3. Germline values: CDR1 SNHLY, CDR2 FYNNEI. CDR3 bases: TGTGCCAGCAGGACCGGGTCTTGGGGAAACGCCGGGGAGCTGTTTTTT. Protein product: CASRTGSWGNAGELFF. Variable domain in full (rest from reference TRBV2 and TRBJ2-2): EPEVTQTPSHQVTQMGQEVILRCVPISNHLYFYWYRQILGQKVEFLVSFYNNEISEKSEIFDDQFSVERPDGSNFTLKIRSTKLEDSAMYFCASRTGSWGNAGELFFGEGSRLTVL.

This clonotype has just a few counts. The chain carries TRBV6-5 and TRBJ2-4; 7 bases match TRBD1. Germline V gene data show CDR1 as MNHEY and CDR2 as SVGAGI. V was pared by 4 bases and J by 6 bases, with 9 bases of the junction left unmatched. The CDR3 has 15 amino acids. The CDR3 loop is CASSWTFRDRNIQYF. CDR3 bases: TGTGCCAGCAGTTGGACGTTCCGGGACAGAAACATTCAGTACTTC.

The table lists this clonotype with many counts. The chain combines TRBV5-1 with TRBJ2-3, with 9 bases lining up with TRBD2. V was pared by 1 base and J by 5 bases, with 5 bases of the junction left unmatched. The germline V gene encodes CDR1 SGHRS and CDR2 YFSETQ. This CDR3 contains 15 residues. CDR3 protein: CASSLTAGGRDTQYF. DNA of the CDR3: TGCGCCAGCAGCTTGACGGCGGGGGGGCGAGATACGCAGTATTTT.

This clonotype was observed at least ten times. The rearrangement uses TRBV6-1 and TRBJ2-7; a possible D gene is TRBD2 (6 bases). The CDR3 is 13 amino acids. The germline V gene has CDR1 MNHNS and CDR2 SASEGT. Trimming removed 7 bases from V and 6 bases from J, with 16 bases in between. CDR3 DNA sequence: TGTGCCAGCATTCCCTTCGGGGGTGGCGAGCAGTACTTC. This codes for CASIPFGGGEQYF.

The chain uses TRBV5-6 and TRBJ2-2, with 9 bases fitting TRBD1. The CDR3 loop spans 17 amino acids. Per the germline V gene, CDR1 is SGHDT and CDR2 is YYEEEE. Germline trimming cut 7 bases from V and 4 bases from J; bases unmatched to any gene: 14. The CDR3 DNA follows: TGTGCCAGCCGCAAAACAGGGGGCGTTAGTGGCACCGGGGAGCTGTTTTTT. Its protein is CASRKTGGVSGTGELFF.

The chain couples TRBV14 to TRBJ2-1, with no clear D. From germline, CDR1 is SGHDN and CDR2 FVKESK. The CDR3 is 14 amino acids. V was pared by 4 bases and J by 6 bases, with 13 bases between. The DNA for the CDR3 is TGTGCCAGCAGCCCAGGCCGGGTGTGCAATGAGCAGTTCTTC. Amino acid sequence: CASSPGRVCNEQFF.

This sequence joins TRBV9 and TRBJ2-2; no reliable D call. This CDR3 has 15 residues. V shed 0 bases and J shed 0 bases, with 6 bases lying between them. CDR1 and CDR2 (germline): SGDLS, YYNGEE. CDR3 protein: CASSVDSANTGELFF. In nucleotides, the CDR3 is TGTGCCAGCAGCGTAGATTCTGCGAACACCGGGGAGCTGTTTTTT.

This clonotype was recorded many times. J is TRBJ2-2 and V is TRBV2; D call uncertain. Germline assignment: CDR1 SNHLY and CDR2 FYNNEI. The V end lost 4 bases, the J end lost 4 bases, and 7 bases lay between the germline ends. The CDR3 runs 13 residues. CDR3 in amino acids: CASSGGITGELFF. The CDR3 DNA sequence: TGTGCCAGCAGTGGTGGGATCACCGGGGAGCTGTTTTTT.

This clonotype was picked up many times. The chain joins TRBV3-1 to TRBJ1-5; D is unclear. CDR3 length equals 14 residues. Trimming took 5 bases from V and 13 from J, leaving 21 bases between them. Germline V gene data show CDR1 as LGHDT and CDR2 as YNNKEL (reference sequence). This chain's CDR3 is CASSDYPSTTGQHF. DNA for the CDR3: TGTGCCAGCAGCGACTACCCTTCTACAACGGGACAGCATTTT.

V usage is TRBV7-9 and J usage is TRBJ2-5; the match to TRBD1 covers 8 bases. CDR3 length: 15 residues. Germline CDR1 and CDR2: SEHNR and FQNEAQ (reference sequence). V was pared by 5 bases and J by 2 bases, with 7 bases of the junction left unmatched. CDR3: CASSIRTGRQETQYF. In nucleotides, the CDR3 is TGTGCCAGCAGCATCCGGACAGGGCGACAAGAGACCCAGTACTTC.

The chain recombines TRBV7-2 with TRBJ2-3; 7 nucleotides agree with TRBD1. Germline V gene sequence: CDR1 SGHTA, CDR2 FQGNSA. V lost 5 bases and J lost 6; bases outside the gene matches: 8. This CDR3 contains 14 residues. CDR3: CASSGRQGWDTQYF. The CDR3 DNA sequence: TGTGCCAGCAGCGGACGACAGGGATGGGATACGCAGTATTTT.

The sample holds a few counts of this clonotype. The gene calls are TRBV20-1 and TRBJ2-7; D may be TRBD2 (7 bases). This CDR3 has 14 amino acids. Trimming cost V 7 bases and J 3 bases, with 19 bases left between them. The V gene's germline CDR1 is DFQATT and CDR2 SNEGSKA (reference sequence). The CDR3 DNA reads TGCAGTGTCCCCCCGGGGGGCGTTAGCTACGAGCAGTACTTC. Protein: CSVPPGGVSYEQYF.

Worth noting for this clonotype: Sequence at one end of the junction differs from germline and may be a read error. The rearrangement joins TRBV10-3 to TRBJ2-3; no reliable D call. The CDR3 runs to 14 residues. From germline, CDR1 is ENHRY and CDR2 SYGVKD. The CDR3 region is CTISRPDPRDTQYF. As DNA, the CDR3 is TGTACCATCAGCCGACCGGACCCCCGGGATACGCAGTATTTT.

This clonotype was observed at least ten times. The chain uses TRBV29-1 and TRBJ2-1; tentative D call: TRBD2 (6 bases). Trimming took off 6 bases at V and 15 bases at J, with 15 bases between the two ends. In germline, CDR1 is SQVTM, CDR2 ANQGSEA. The CDR3 has 10 residues. The CDR3 DNA reads TGCAGCGTGGAGGGGACTCAGGGGTTCTTC. Translated, it gives CSVEGTQGFF.

This clonotype was detected ten times or more. The chain couples TRBV2 to TRBJ2-7; unclear D gene. V lost 6 bases and J 0 bases, leaving 12 bases between the germline ends. The CDR3 is 14 residues long. Per the germline V gene, CDR1 is SNHLY and CDR2 is FYNNEI. This chain's CDR3 is CASRQSVSSYEQYF. CDR3 coding DNA: TGTGCCAGCAGGCAATCAGTTAGCTCCTACGAGCAGTACTTC. Full variable domain (remainder filled in from reference TRBV2 and TRBJ2-7): EPEVTQTPSHQVTQMGQEVILRCVPISNHLYFYWYRQILGQKVEFLVSFYNNEISEKSEIFDDQFSVERPDGSNFTLKIRSTKLEDSAMYFCASRQSVSSYEQYFGPGTRLTVT.

This clonotype was recorded many times. The chain links TRBV29-1 to TRBJ1-4, with a tentative D call TRBD1 (6 bases). Per germline, CDR1 SQVTM and CDR2 ANQGSEA. Trimming stripped 6 bases from V and 8 bases from J, with 16 bases between. This CDR3 contains 13 residues. The CDR3 DNA follows: TGCAGCGTGAACAGGGTAGAAGAGGAAAAACTGTTTTTT. This translates into CSVNRVEEEKLFF.

This clonotype was counted between two and nine times. The V and J genes are TRBV11-2 and TRBJ1-4; the D is unclear. The V gene's germline CDR1 is SGHAT and CDR2 FQNNGV. The CDR3 totals 15 residues. With 3 bases removed from V and 0 bases from J, the gap between germline ends came to 8 bases. The CDR3: CASSLNTATNEKLFF. CDR3 in DNA: TGTGCCAGCAGCTTGAATACAGCAACTAATGAAAAACTGTTTTTT.

This clonotype was seen at least ten times. V gene TRBV5-1 combines with J gene TRBJ2-3; 8 bases line up with TRBD2. Germline-derived CDR1 and CDR2 are SGHRS and YFSETQ. The CDR3 covers 14 residues. V lost 7 bases, J lost 5 bases, and 9 bases stayed unmatched. The CDR3 is CASSGQRGIDTQYF. DNA for the CDR3: TGCGCCAGCTCTGGACAGCGGGGGATAGATACGCAGTATTTT.

This clonotype was seen repeatedly, ten times or more. V is TRBV5-4 and J is TRBJ2-5, with D maybe TRBD2 (5 bases). V dropped 0 bases and J dropped 5 bases, with 11 bases sitting between them. Looked up from germline, CDR1 is SGHNT and CDR2 is YYREEE (reference sequence). There are 14 residues in the CDR3. The DNA of the CDR3 is TGTGCCAGCAGCTTGGAGGGCGGGTATGAGACCCAGTACTTC. Protein sequence: CASSLEGGYETQYF. The whole variable domain, filled in from reference TRBV5-4 and TRBJ2-5, reads ETGVTQSPTHLIKTRGQQVTLRCSSQSGHNTVSWYQQALGQGPQFIFQYYREEENGRGNFPPRFSGLQFPNYSSELNVNALELDDSALYLCASSLEGGYETQYFGPGTRLLVL.

This clonotype was counted at least ten times. The gene calls are TRBV15 and TRBJ2-5; D may be TRBD1 or TRBD2 (6 bases each). Germline V lookup: CDR1 LNHNV, CDR2 YYDKDF (reference sequence). Trimming left V 0 bases short and J 3 bases short, with 11 bases between. This CDR3 spans 15 amino acids. Here the CDR3 DNA reads TGTGCCACCAGCAGAGATCCCGGGGGCGAAGAGACCCAGTACTTC. It encodes CATSRDPGGEETQYF.

The chain uses TRBV19 and TRBJ1-1, with 10 positions matching TRBD1. The V segment lost 3 bases and the J segment 5 bases; nucleotides outside the gene matches: 3. This CDR3 comprises 14 residues. Germline loops: CDR1 LNHDA, CDR2 SQIVND (reference sequence). CDR3 DNA: TGTGCCAGTAGTATGACAGGGGGCCGGACTGAAGCTTTCTTT. Translation: CASSMTGGRTEAFF.